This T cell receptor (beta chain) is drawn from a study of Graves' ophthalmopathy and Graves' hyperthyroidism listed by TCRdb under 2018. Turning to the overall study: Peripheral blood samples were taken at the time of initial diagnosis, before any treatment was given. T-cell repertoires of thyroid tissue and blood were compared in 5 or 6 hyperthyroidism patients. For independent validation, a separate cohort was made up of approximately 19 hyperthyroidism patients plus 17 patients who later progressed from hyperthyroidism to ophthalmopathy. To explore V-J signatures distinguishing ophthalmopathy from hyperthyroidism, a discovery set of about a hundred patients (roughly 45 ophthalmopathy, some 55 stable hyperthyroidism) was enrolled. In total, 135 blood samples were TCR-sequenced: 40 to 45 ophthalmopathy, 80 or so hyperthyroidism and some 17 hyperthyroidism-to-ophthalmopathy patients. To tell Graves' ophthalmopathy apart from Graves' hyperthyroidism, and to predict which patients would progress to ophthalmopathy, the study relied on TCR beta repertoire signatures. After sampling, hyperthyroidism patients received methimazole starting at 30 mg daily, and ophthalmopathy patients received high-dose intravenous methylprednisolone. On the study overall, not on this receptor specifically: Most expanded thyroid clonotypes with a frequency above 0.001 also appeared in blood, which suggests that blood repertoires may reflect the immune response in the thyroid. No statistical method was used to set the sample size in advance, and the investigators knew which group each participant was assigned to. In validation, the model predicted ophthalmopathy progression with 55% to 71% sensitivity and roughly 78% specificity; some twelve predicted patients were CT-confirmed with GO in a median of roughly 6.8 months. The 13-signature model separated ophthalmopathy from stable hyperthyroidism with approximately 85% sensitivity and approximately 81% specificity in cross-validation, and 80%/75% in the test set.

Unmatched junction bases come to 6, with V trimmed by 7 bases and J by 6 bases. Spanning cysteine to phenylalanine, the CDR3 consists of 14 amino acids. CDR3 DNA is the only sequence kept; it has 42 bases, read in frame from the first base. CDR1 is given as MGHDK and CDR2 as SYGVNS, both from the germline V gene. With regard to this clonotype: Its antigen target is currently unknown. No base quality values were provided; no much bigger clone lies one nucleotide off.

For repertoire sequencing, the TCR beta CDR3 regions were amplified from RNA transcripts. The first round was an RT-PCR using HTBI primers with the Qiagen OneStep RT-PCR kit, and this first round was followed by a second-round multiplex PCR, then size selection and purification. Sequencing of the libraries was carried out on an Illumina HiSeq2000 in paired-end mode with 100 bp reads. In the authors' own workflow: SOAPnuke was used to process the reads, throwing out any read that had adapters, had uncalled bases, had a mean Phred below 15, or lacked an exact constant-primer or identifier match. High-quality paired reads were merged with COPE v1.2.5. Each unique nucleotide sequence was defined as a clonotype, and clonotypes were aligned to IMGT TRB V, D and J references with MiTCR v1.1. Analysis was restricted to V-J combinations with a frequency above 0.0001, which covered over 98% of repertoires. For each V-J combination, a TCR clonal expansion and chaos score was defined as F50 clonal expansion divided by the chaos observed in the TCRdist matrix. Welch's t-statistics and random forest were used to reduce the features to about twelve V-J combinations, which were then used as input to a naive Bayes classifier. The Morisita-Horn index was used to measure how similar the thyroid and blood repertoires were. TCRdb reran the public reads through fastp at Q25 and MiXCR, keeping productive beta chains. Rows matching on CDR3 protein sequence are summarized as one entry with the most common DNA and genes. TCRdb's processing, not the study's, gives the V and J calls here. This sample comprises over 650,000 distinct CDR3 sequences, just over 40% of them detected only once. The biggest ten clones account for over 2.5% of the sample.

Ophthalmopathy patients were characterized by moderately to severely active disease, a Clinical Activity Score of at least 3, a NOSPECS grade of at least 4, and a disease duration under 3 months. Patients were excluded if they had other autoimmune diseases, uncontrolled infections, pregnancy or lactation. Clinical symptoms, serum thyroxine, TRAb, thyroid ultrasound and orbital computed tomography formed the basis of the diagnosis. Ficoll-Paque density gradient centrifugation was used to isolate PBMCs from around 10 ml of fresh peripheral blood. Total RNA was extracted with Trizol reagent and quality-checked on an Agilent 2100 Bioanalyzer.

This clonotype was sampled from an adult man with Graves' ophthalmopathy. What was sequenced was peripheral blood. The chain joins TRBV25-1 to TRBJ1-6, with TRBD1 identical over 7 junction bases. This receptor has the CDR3 CASTPTGTNSPLHF. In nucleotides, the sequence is TGTGCCAGCACCCCGACAGGGACTAATTCACCCCTCCACTTT.